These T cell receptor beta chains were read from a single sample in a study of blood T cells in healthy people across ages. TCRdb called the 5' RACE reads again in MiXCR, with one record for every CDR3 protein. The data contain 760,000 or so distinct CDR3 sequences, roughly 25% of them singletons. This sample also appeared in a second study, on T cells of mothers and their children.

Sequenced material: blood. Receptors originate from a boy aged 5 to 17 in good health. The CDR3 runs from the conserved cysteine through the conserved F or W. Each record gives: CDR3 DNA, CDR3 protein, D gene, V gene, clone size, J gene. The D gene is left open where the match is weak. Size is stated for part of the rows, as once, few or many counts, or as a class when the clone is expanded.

DNA: TGTGCCAGCAGCCCCGAGGTGGGGGCCAACGTCCTGACTTTC; CDR3: CASSPEVGANVLTF; D: -; V: TRBV9; size: once; J: TRBJ2-6
DNA: TGTGCCAGCAGCGTGGGGACTAGCCTACCCACAGATACGCAGTATTTT; CDR3: CASSVGTSLPTDTQYF; D: TRBD2; V: TRBV7-9; size: -; J: TRBJ2-3
DNA: TGCAGTGCCACGGGGGGCTCCTACAATGAGCAGTTCTTC; CDR3: CSATGGSYNEQFF; D: TRBD2; V: TRBV20-1; size: -; J: TRBJ2-1
DNA: TGTGCCAGCAGCCACTGGGGGTCCTACGAGCAGTACTTC; CDR3: CASSHWGSYEQYF; D: -; V: TRBV14; size: few; J: TRBJ2-7
DNA: TGTGCCAGCAGCCAAGAGCCCGCATTCTACGAGCAGTACTTC; CDR3: CASSQEPAFYEQYF; D: -; V: TRBV4-2; size: -; J: TRBJ2-7
DNA: TGTGCCAGCAGTTTTCGGGACAGGCCTTCCTACGAGCAGTACTTC; CDR3: CASSFRDRPSYEQYF; D: TRBD1; V: TRBV28; size: -; J: TRBJ2-7
DNA: TGTGCCACCAGTGATAGACGGACTAGCGGGACCTTTCAGTTCTTC; CDR3: CATSDRRTSGTFQFF; D: TRBD2; V: TRBV24-1; size: -; J: TRBJ2-1
DNA: TGTGCCAGCAGCTTATGGACAGGGGGATCCTGCGAGCAGTACTTC; CDR3: CASSLWTGGSCEQYF; D: TRBD1; V: TRBV7-8; size: few; J: TRBJ2-7
DNA: TGTGCCAGCAGTTTTAGTTTCGGGGACAGGGTTTTGGTGACCCAGTACTTC; CDR3: CASSFSFGDRVLVTQYF; D: TRBD1; V: TRBV28; size: few; J: TRBJ2-5
DNA: TGTGCCAGCAGTTACTTCGGGGACACCTACAATGAGCAGTTCTTC; CDR3: CASSYFGDTYNEQFF; D: -; V: TRBV6-2/TRBV6-3; size: few; J: TRBJ2-1
DNA: TGTGCCAGCAGCCAACCCTACTACGAGCAGTACTTC; CDR3: CASSQPYYEQYF; D: -; V: TRBV28; size: -; J: TRBJ2-7
DNA: TGCAGCGTTGAAGATCAGGCTAGTTTGTTAGAGACCCAGTACTTC; CDR3: CSVEDQASLLETQYF; D: -; V: TRBV29-1; size: -; J: TRBJ2-5
DNA: TGTGCCAGCAGCACCCGACAGGGAGGTTACTACTTC; CDR3: CASSTRQGGYYF; D: -; V: TRBV7-8; size: few; J: TRBJ2-7
DNA: TGCAGCGGTGGACTGACTAGCGCCTACAATGAGCAGTTCTTC; CDR3: CSGGLTSAYNEQFF; D: TRBD2; V: TRBV29-1; size: few; J: TRBJ2-1
DNA: TGCGCCAGCAGCCAGGATCAACAGGGGATCTACGAGCAGTACTTC; CDR3: CASSQDQQGIYEQYF; D: TRBD1; V: TRBV4-3; size: -; J: TRBJ2-7
DNA: TGCGCCAGCAGCTTGCAGGGGGCTGGGGACGAGCAGTACTTC; CDR3: CASSLQGAGDEQYF; D: TRBD1; V: TRBV5-1; size: few; J: TRBJ2-7
DNA: TGTGCCAGCAGCCAAGGAACTAGCGGGAGAGGCGAGCAGTACTTC; CDR3: CASSQGTSGRGEQYF; D: TRBD2; V: TRBV3-1; size: -; J: TRBJ2-7
DNA: TGTGCCAGCAGCTCCCCCCGGGACAGCGAATATGCCGGGGAGCTGTTTTTT; CDR3: CASSSPRDSEYAGELFF; D: TRBD1; V: TRBV7-2; size: -; J: TRBJ2-2
DNA: TGTGCCAGCAGTTCTGGGGGGATATCCTACGAGCAGCACTTC; CDR3: CASSSGGISYEQHF; D: -; V: TRBV11-2; size: -; J: TRBJ2-7
DNA: TGCAGTGCTAGTCGTTGGCTAGCGGAAGAGACCCAGTACTTC; CDR3: CSASRWLAEETQYF; D: TRBD2; V: TRBV20-1; size: few; J: TRBJ2-5
DNA: TGTGCCAGCAGCCCCGAGGGGAGGGATGAGCAGTTCTTC; CDR3: CASSPEGRDEQFF; D: TRBD2; V: TRBV11-1; size: -; J: TRBJ2-1
DNA: TGTGCCAGCAGTAGGGGGGACAGGACTAACTATGGCTACACCTTC; CDR3: CASSRGDRTNYGYTF; D: TRBD1; V: TRBV6-5; size: -; J: TRBJ1-2
DNA: TGTGCCAGCAGCTTATACCTAGCGGCCCCGCAAGAGACCCAGTACTTC; CDR3: CASSLYLAAPQETQYF; D: TRBD2; V: TRBV7-2; size: -; J: TRBJ2-5
DNA: TGTGCCAGCAGCCGTCGGGACAGGGCCTTTTATGGCTACACCTTC; CDR3: CASSRRDRAFYGYTF; D: TRBD1; V: TRBV7-2; size: few; J: TRBJ1-2
DNA: TGCGCCAGCAGCCTAGAGCGGGAGCCTTGGGATACGCAGTATTTT; CDR3: CASSLEREPWDTQYF; D: TRBD2; V: TRBV4-1; size: -; J: TRBJ2-3
DNA: TGTGCCAGCAGCCAAGATAGACACGAGACCCAGTACTTC; CDR3: CASSQDRHETQYF; D: -; V: TRBV3-1; size: -; J: TRBJ2-5
DNA: TGTGCCAGCAGCCCCAGCGGGGGGAACTACAATGAGCAGTTCTTC; CDR3: CASSPSGGNYNEQFF; D: TRBD2; V: TRBV11-3; size: many; J: TRBJ2-1
DNA: TGTGCCACAGGACCGGGACTGACCTACGAGCAGTACTTC; CDR3: CATGPGLTYEQYF; D: -; V: TRBV12-3/TRBV12-4; size: once; J: TRBJ2-7
DNA: TGTGCCAGCAGTCTGGACAGGAATGAAGCTTTCTTT; CDR3: CASSLDRNEAFF; D: TRBD1; V: TRBV6-5; size: -; J: TRBJ1-1
DNA: TGTGCCAGCAGGGGGTTGGAGGGTTCCAACACCGGGGAGCTGTTTTTT; CDR3: CASRGLEGSNTGELFF; D: -; V: TRBV7-9; size: few; J: TRBJ2-2
DNA: TGTGCCAGCAGCTTTCGGATCGACTTAACAGGGGGCAGCGACTACGAGCAGTACTTC; CDR3: CASSFRIDLTGGSDYEQYF; D: TRBD1; V: TRBV7-2; size: -; J: TRBJ2-7
DNA: TGTGCCAGCGACACGGACAGGTCCACCTACAATGAGCAGTTCTTC; CDR3: CASDTDRSTYNEQFF; D: TRBD1; V: TRBV6-1; size: -; J: TRBJ2-1
DNA: TGTGCCAGCAGCCAAGATCTCAGCGGGACCAGCACAGATGCGCAGTATTTT; CDR3: CASSQDLSGTSTDAQYF; D: TRBD2; V: TRBV3-1; size: -; J: TRBJ2-3
DNA: TGTGCCAGCAGCGTAGGGGGCGTACAGCCCCAGCATTTT; CDR3: CASSVGGVQPQHF; D: -; V: TRBV9; size: -; J: TRBJ1-5
DNA: TGTGCCAGCAGCGTAGGCTATAGCACAGATACGCAGTATTTT; CDR3: CASSVGYSTDTQYF; D: -; V: TRBV9; size: few; J: TRBJ2-3
DNA: TGTGCCAGCAGTCCCCCCGGGACGGCCTCTTACGAGCAGTACTTC; CDR3: CASSPPGTASYEQYF; D: -; V: TRBV28; size: few; J: TRBJ2-7